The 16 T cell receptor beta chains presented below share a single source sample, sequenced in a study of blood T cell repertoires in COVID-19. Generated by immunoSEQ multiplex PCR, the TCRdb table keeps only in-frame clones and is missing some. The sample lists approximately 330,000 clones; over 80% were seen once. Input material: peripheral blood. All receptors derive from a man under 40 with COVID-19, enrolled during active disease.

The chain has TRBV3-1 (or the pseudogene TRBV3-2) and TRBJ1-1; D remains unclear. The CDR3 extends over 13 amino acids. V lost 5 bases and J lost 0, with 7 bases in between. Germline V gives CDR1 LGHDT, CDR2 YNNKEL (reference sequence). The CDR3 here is CASSSQVNTEAFF. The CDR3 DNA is TGTGCCAGCAGCTCGCAGGTGAACACTGAAGCTTTCTTT.

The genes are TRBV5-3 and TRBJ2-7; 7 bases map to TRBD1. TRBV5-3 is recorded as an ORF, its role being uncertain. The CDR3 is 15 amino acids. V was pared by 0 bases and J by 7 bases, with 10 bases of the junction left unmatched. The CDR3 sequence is CARSLVETGLGEQYF. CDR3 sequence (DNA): TGTGCCAGAAGCTTGGTAGAGACAGGGCTGGGGGAGCAGTACTTC.

CDR3 loop: CASSYPLGQGLYGYTF. The CDR3 nucleotides read TGTGCCAGCAGTTACCCATTGGGACAGGGACTCTATGGCTACACCTTC. The J gene is TRBJ1-2, the V gene TRBV6-5; 9 bases line up with TRBD1. Germline CDR1 reads MNHEY; CDR2 reads SVGAGI. This CDR3 is built from 16 residues. Trimming took 2 bases from V and 4 from J; bases not matched to a gene: 8.

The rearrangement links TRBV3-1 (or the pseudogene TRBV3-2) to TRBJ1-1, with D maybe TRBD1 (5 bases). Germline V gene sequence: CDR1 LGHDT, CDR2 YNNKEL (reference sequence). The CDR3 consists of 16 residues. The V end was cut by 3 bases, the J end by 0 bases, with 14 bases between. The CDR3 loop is CASSHTPGHLNTEAFF. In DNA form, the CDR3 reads TGTGCCAGCAGCCACACCCCTGGACACCTGAACACTGAAGCTTTCTTT.

As DNA, the CDR3 is TGTGCCAGCAGTCTCAGGGTCAGTGGGACTATGTACGGCGAGCAGTACTTC. It yields the protein CASSLRVSGTMYGEQYF. This chain uses TRBV28 with TRBJ2-7; 7 bases are a match to TRBD2. The V and J ends lost 5 bases and 6 bases, in that order; junction bases with no gene match: 19. Germline V gene sequence: CDR1 MDHEN, CDR2 SYDVKM. The CDR3 has 17 amino acids.

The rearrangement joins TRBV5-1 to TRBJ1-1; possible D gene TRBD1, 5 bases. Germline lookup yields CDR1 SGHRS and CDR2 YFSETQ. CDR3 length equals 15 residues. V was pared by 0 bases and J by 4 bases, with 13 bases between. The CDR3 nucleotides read TGCGCCAGCAGCTTGGAGGGGAAAAGGGTCACTGAAGCTTTCTTT. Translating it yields CASSLEGKRVTEAFF.

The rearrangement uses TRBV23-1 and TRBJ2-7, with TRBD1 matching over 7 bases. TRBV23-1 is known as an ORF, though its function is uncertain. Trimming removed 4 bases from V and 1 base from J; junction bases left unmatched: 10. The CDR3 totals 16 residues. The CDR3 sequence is CASSLERAGGSYEQYF. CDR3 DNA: TGCGCCAGCAGTCTAGAAAGGGCAGGGGGATCCTACGAGCAGTACTTC.

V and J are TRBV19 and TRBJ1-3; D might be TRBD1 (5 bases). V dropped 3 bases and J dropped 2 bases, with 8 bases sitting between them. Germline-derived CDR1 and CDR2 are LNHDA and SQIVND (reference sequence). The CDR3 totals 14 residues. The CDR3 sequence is CASSISRAGNTIYF. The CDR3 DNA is TGTGCCAGTAGTATTAGCAGGGCTGGAAACACCATATATTTT.

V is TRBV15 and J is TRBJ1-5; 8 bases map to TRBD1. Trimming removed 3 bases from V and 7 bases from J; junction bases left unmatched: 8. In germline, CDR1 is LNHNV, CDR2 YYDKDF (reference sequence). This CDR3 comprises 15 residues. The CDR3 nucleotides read TGTGCCACCAGCAGGACAGGGGCCGCGGGACAGCCCCAGCATTTT. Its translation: CATSRTGAAGQPQHF.

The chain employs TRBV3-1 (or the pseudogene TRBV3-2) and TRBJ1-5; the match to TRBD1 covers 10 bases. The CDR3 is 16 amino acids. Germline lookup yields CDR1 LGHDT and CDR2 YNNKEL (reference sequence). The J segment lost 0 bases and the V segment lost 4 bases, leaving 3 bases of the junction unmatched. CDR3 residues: CASSLTGGNSNQPQHF. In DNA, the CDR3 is TGTGCCAGCAGCCTGACAGGGGGCAATAGCAATCAGCCCCAGCATTTT.

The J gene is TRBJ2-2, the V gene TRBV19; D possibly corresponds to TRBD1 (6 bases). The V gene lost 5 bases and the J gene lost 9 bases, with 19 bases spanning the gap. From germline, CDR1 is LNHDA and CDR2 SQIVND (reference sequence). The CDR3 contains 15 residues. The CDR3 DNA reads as TGTGCCAGTAGTCTCCGGACAGATGGGAGCCGGGAGCTGTTTTTT. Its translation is CASSLRTDGSRELFF.

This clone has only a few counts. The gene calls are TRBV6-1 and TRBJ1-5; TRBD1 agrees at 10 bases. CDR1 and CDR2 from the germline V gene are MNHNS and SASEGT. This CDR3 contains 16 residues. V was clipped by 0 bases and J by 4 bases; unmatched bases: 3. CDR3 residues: CASSEARDRGNQPQHF. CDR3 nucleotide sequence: TGTGCCAGCAGTGAAGCTCGGGACAGGGGAAATCAGCCCCAGCATTTT.

CDR3 region: CASSLGRTSGSTDTQYF. In DNA form, the CDR3 reads TGTGCCAGCAGCTTAGGTCGGACTAGCGGTAGCACAGATACGCAGTATTTT. This chain joins TRBV7-8 and TRBJ2-3; TRBD2 aligns across 10 bases. This CDR3 region has 17 residues. Germline V gene sequence: CDR1 SGHVS, CDR2 FQNEAQ. After removal of 1 base from V and 0 bases from J, the junction contained 4 bases not matched to a gene.

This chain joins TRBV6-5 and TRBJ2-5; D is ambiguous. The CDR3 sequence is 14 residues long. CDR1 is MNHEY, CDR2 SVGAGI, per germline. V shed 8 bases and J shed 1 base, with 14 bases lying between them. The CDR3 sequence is CASRAPTRQETQYF. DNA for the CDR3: TGTGCCAGCCGCGCCCCGACACGCCAAGAGACCCAGTACTTC.

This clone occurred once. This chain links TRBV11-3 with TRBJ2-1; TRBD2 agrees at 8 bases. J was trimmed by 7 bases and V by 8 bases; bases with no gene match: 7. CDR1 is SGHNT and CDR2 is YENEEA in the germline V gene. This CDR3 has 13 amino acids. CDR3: CASPGGDRNEQFF. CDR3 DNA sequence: TGTGCCAGCCCGGGGGGGGATCGGAATGAGCAGTTCTTC.

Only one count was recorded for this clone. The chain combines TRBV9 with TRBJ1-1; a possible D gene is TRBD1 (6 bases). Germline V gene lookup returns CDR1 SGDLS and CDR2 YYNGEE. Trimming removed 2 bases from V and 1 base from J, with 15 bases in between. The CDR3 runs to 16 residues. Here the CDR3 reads CASSVLRGIGNTEAFF. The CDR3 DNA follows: TGTGCCAGCAGCGTCCTCAGGGGAATTGGGAACACTGAAGCTTTCTTT.